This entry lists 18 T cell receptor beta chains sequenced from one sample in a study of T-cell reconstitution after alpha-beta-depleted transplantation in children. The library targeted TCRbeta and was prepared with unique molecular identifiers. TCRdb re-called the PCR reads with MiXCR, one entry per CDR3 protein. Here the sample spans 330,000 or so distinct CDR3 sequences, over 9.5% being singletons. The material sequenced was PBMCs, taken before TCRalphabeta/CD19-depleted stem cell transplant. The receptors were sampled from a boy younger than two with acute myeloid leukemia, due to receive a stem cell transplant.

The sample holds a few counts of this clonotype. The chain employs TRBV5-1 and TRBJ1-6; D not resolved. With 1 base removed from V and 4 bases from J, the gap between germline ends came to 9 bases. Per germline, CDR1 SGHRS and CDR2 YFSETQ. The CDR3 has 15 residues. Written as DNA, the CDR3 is TGCGCCAGCAGCTTGCTCGCACCTTATAATTCACCCCTCCACTTT. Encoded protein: CASSLLAPYNSPLHF.

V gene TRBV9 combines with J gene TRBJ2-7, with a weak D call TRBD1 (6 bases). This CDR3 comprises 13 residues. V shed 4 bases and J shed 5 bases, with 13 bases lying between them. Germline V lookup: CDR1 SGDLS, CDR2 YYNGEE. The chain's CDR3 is CASSPMDSHEQYF. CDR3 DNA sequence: TGTGCCAGCAGCCCAATGGACAGCCACGAGCAGTACTTC.

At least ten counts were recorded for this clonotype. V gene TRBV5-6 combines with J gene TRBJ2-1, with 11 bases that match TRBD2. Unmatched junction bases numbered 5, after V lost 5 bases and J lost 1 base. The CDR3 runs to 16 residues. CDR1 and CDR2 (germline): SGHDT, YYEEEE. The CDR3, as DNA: TGTGCCAGCAGTAAACTAGCGGGAGCATCCTACAATGAGCAGTTCTTC. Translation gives CASSKLAGASYNEQFF.

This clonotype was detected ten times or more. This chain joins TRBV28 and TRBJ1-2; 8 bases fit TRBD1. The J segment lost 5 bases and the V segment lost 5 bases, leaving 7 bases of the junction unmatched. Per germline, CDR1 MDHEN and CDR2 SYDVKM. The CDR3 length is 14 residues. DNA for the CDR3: TGTGCCAGCAGTCCCTTCGGGACAGGTTATGGCTACACCTTC. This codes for CASSPFGTGYGYTF.

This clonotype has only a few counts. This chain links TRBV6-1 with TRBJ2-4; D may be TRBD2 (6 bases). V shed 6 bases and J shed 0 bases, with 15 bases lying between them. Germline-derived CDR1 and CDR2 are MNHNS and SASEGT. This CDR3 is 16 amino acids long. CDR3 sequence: CASRIGGLLAKNIQYF. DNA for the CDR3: TGTGCCAGCAGGATTGGAGGGCTGCTAGCCAAAAACATTCAGTACTTC.

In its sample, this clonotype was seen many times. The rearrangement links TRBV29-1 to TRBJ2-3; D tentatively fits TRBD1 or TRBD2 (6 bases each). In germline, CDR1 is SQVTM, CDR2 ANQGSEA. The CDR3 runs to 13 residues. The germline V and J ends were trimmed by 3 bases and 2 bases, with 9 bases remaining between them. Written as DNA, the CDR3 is TGCAGCGTTGATGGGGGGCCCACAGATACGCAGTATTTT. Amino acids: CSVDGGPTDTQYF.

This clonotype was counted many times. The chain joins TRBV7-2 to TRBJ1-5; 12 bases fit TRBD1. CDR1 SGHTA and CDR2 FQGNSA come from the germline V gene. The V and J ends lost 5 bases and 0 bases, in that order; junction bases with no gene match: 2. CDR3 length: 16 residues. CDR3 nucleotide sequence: TGTGCCAGCAGCCGGGGACAGGGGGCTAGCAATCAGCCCCAGCATTTT. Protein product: CASSRGQGASNQPQHF. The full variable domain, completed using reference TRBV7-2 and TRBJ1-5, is GAGVSQSPSNKVTEKGKDVELRCDPISGHTALYWYRQSLGQGLEFLIYFQGNSAPDKSGLPSDRFSAERTGGSVSTLTIQRTQQEDSAVYLCASSRGQGASNQPQHFGDGTRLSIL.

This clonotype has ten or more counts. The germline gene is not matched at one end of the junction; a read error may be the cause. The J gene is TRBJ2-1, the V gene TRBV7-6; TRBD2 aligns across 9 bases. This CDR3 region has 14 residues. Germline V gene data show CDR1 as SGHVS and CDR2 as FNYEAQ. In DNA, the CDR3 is TGTGCCAGCAGCCTAGCGGGGCGAGACAATGAGCAGTTCTTC. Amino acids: CASSLAGRDNEQFF.

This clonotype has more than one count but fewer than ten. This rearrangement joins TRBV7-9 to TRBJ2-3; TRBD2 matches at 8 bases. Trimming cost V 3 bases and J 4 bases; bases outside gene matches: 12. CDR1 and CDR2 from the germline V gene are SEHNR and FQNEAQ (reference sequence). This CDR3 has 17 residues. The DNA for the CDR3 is TGTGCCAGCAGCTTCCGGGGGGGGCCTGGTCGGGCAGATACGCAGTATTTT. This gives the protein CASSFRGGPGRADTQYF.

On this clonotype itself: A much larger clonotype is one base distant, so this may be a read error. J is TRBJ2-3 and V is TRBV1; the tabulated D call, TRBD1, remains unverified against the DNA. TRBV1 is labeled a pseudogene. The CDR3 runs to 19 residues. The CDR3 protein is CTSSFGQLTGRARTDTQYF. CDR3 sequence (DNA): TGTACCAGCAGTTTCGGGCAACTGACAGGGCGGGCCCGCACAGATACGCAGTATTTT.

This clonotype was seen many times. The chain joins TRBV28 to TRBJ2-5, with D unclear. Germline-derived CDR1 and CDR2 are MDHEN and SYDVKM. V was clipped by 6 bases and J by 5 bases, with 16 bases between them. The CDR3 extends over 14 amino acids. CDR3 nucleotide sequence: TGTGCCAGCAGCCTAATGGCCAGGTTGGAGACCCAGTACTTC. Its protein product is CASSLMARLETQYF.

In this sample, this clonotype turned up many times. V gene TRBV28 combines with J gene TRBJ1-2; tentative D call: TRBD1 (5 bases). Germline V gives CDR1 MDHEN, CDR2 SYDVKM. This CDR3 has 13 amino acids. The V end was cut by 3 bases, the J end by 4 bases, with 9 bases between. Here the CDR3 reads CASSFRGLYGYTF. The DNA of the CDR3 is TGTGCCAGCAGTTTCCGGGGACTCTATGGCTACACCTTC.

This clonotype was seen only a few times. The CDR3 DNA is TGTGCCAGCAGTGGCAGGGGTCAGGCGAGGGAGCAGTACTTC. Translated: CASSGRGQAREQYF. This chain uses TRBV6-1 with TRBJ2-7, with D maybe TRBD1 (6 bases). Germline V gene lookup returns CDR1 MNHNS and CDR2 SASEGT. This CDR3 comprises 14 residues. V lost 4 bases and J 7 bases, leaving 17 bases between the germline ends.

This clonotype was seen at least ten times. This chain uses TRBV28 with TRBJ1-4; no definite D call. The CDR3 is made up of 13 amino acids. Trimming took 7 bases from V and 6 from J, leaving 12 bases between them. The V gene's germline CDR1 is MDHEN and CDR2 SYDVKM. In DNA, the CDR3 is TGTGCCAGCACCCACCCGTTCGATGAAAAACTGTTTTTT. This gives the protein CASTHPFDEKLFF.

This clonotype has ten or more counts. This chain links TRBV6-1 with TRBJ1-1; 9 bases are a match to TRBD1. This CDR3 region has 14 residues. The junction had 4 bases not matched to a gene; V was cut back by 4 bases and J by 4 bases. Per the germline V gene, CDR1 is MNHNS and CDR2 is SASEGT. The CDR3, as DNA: TGTGCCAGCAGTGGGACAGGGGCCGTCACTGAAGCTTTCTTT. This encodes CASSGTGAVTEAFF.

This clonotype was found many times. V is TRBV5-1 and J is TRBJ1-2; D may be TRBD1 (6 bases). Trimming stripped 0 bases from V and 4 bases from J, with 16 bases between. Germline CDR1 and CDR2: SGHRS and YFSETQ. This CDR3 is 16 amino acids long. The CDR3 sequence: CASSLVGGRASYGYTF. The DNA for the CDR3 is TGCGCCAGCAGCTTGGTTGGGGGCCGAGCATCCTATGGCTACACCTTC.

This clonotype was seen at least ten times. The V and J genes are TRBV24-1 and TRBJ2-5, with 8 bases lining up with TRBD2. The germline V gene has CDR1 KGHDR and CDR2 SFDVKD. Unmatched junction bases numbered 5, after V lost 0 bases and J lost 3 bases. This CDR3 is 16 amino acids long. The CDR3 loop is CATSDLEFGGEETQYF. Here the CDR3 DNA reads TGTGCCACCAGTGATTTGGAGTTCGGGGGGGAAGAGACCCAGTACTTC.

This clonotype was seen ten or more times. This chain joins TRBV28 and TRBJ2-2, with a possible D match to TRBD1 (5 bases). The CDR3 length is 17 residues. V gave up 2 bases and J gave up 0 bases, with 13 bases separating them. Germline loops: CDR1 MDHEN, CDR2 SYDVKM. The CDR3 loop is CASSLLRQTANTGELFF. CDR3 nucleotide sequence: TGTGCCAGCAGTTTACTCCGACAGACAGCGAACACCGGGGAGCTGTTTTTT.